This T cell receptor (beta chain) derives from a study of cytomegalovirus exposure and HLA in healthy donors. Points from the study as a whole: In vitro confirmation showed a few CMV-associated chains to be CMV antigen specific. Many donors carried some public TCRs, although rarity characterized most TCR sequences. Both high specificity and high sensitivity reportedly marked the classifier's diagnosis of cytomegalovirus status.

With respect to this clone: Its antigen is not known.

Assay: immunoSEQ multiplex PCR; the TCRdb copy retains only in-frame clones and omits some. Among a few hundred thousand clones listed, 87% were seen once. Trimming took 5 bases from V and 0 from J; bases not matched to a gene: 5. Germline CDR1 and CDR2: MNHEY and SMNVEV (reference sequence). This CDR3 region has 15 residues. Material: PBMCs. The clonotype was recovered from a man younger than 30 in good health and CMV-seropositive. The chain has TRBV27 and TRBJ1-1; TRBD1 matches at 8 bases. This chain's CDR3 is CASSPYRGLNTEAFF. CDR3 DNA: TGTGCCAGCAGTCCCTACAGGGGGTTGAACACTGAAGCTTTCTTT.